These 30 T cell receptor beta chains share one sample of origin, sequenced in a study of blood T cell repertoires in COVID-19. Using immunoSEQ multiplex PCR, the repertoire was profiled, and TCRdb retains in-frame clones only, with some absent. The data show 110,000 or so clones, 85% seen once. The sequenced sample consisted of peripheral blood. The source is a human donor in a cohort sampled during active COVID-19.

The genes are TRBV27 and TRBJ1-5, with D possibly TRBD1 on 6 matching bases. Germline V gives CDR1 MNHEY, CDR2 SMNVEV (reference sequence). CDR3 length: 15 residues. Between the trimmed V and J ends, which lost 3 bases and 6 bases, there was a span of 15 bases. CDR3 loop: CASSLRFRGGQPQHF. The CDR3 DNA sequence: TGTGCCAGCAGTTTGCGATTCCGAGGGGGTCAGCCCCAGCATTTT.

The chain has TRBV2 and TRBJ2-1; 9 positions match TRBD2. This CDR3 has 15 residues. The trim removed 7 bases at V and 6 bases at J, leaving 10 bases unmatched. Germline V CDR1 and CDR2: SNHLY, FYNNEI. This CDR3 reads CASKVLVRGGNEQFF. The CDR3 nucleotides read TGTGCCAGCAAGGTTTTAGTGCGGGGGGGCAATGAGCAGTTCTTC. Full variable domain (missing parts from reference TRBV2 and TRBJ2-1): EPEVTQTPSHQVTQMGQEVILRCVPISNHLYFYWYRQILGQKVEFLVSFYNNEISEKSEIFDDQFSVERPDGSNFTLKIRSTKLEDSAMYFCASKVLVRGGNEQFFGPGTRLTVL.

This chain connects TRBV18 to TRBJ2-7, with 9 nucleotides matching TRBD1. The V and J ends lost 2 bases and 7 bases, in that order; junction bases with no gene match: 6. The CDR3 extends over 14 amino acids. Per germline, CDR1 KGHSH and CDR2 LQKENI. For the CDR3, the DNA is TGTGCCAGCTCACCAGAACAGGGGGCTGGGGAGCAGTACTTC. This codes for CASSPEQGAGEQYF. The variable domain in full, completed from reference TRBV18 and TRBJ2-7, reads NAGVMQNPRHLVRRRGQEARLRCSPMKGHSHVYWYRQLPEEGLKFMVYLQKENIIDESGMPKERFSAEFPKEGPSILRIQQVVRGDSAAYFCASSPEQGAGEQYFGPGTRLTVT.

The gene calls are TRBV11-2 and TRBJ1-2; D might be TRBD1 (6 bases). V lost 5 bases to trimming and J lost 6 bases, with 16 bases between them. The CDR3 has 14 amino acids. In germline, CDR1 is SGHAT, CDR2 FQNNGV. CDR3 bases: TGTGCCAGCAGCGGGCCCCGGACAGTACATGGCTACACCTTC. Encoded protein: CASSGPRTVHGYTF.

This chain links TRBV6-5 with TRBJ2-1; the match to TRBD2 covers 9 bases. Germline V gene data show CDR1 as MNHEY and CDR2 as SVGAGI. The CDR3 runs to 14 residues. The ends lost 5 bases at V and 8 bases at J; junction bases unmatched: 7. The CDR3 region has the DNA TGTGCCAGCAGTAGGGCTAGCGGGGTTGATGAGCAGTTCTTC. It is translated as CASSRASGVDEQFF.

This clone appeared a few times. The rearrangement links TRBV7-3 to TRBJ2-1, with TRBD1 identical over 8 bases. CDR1 and CDR2 (germline): SGHTA, FQGTGA. With 5 bases clipped from V and 2 bases from J, the junction kept 5 bases outside the gene matches. The CDR3 has 15 residues. The CDR3 loop reads CASSHGQGPYNEQFF. For the CDR3, the DNA is TGTGCCAGCAGCCACGGACAGGGACCCTACAATGAGCAGTTCTTC.

The rearrangement uses TRBV29-1 and TRBJ1-1; TRBD1 matches at 9 bases. The CDR3 extends over 13 amino acids. With 7 bases clipped from V and 2 bases from J, the junction kept 5 bases outside the gene matches. Germline lookup yields CDR1 SQVTM and CDR2 ANQGSEA. CDR3 nucleotides: TGCAGCGCCAAACAGGGGGCTAACACTGAAGCTTTCTTT. Its translation is CSAKQGANTEAFF.

V gene TRBV4-3 combines with J gene TRBJ1-5; 9 bases line up with TRBD1. J gave up 4 bases and V 0 bases, and 1 base lay outside the gene matches. This CDR3 spans 15 amino acids. Germline V gives CDR1 LGHNA, CDR2 YSLEER. The CDR3 loop reads CASSQDGQGNQPQHF. The CDR3 coding sequence is TGCGCCAGCAGCCAAGACGGACAGGGGAATCAGCCCCAGCATTTT.

The V gene is TRBV6-6, the J gene TRBJ2-5; D may be TRBD2 (6 bases). The CDR3 loop spans 15 amino acids. Looked up from germline, CDR1 is MNHNY and CDR2 is SVGAGI (reference sequence). The ends were cut back, 0 bases at V and 4 bases at J, with 12 bases in the middle. Here the CDR3 reads CASSYSGGKGETQYF. CDR3 DNA sequence: TGTGCCAGCAGTTACTCGGGGGGAAAGGGAGAGACCCAGTACTTC.

CDR3 sequence reads: CAISENNRGDTEAFF. Written as DNA, the CDR3 is TGTGCCATCAGTGAGAACAACAGGGGTGACACTGAAGCTTTCTTT. This sequence joins TRBV10-3 and TRBJ1-1; 7 bases align to TRBD1. Germline loops: CDR1 ENHRY, CDR2 SYGVKD. The CDR3 contains 15 residues. V shed 2 bases, J shed 3 bases, and the junction held 6 bases outside the gene matches.

The V gene is TRBV11-2, the J gene TRBJ2-2; the match to TRBD1 covers 8 bases. This CDR3 comprises 15 residues. After removal of 3 bases from V and 3 bases from J, the junction contained 3 bases not matched to a gene. The germline gives CDR1 SGHAT, CDR2 FQNNGV. Written as DNA, the CDR3 is TGTGCCAGCAGCTTGAGGGGACAGGACACCGGGGAGCTGTTTTTT. It codes for CASSLRGQDTGELFF.

This clone was detected only once. V is TRBV6-1 and J is TRBJ1-6; 10 bases are shared with TRBD1. Germline-derived CDR1 and CDR2 are MNHNS and SASEGT. Trimming cost V 4 bases and J 6 bases; bases outside gene matches: 6. The CDR3 is 16 residues long. CDR3 nucleotide sequence: TGTGCCAGCAGTGCTCCTTGGACAGGGGGTAATTCACCCCTCCACTTT. Protein sequence: CASSAPWTGGNSPLHF.

V usage is TRBV6-5 and J usage is TRBJ2-1, with a weak D call TRBD2 (5 bases). The CDR3 is made up of 13 amino acids. CDR1 MNHEY and CDR2 SVGAGI come from the germline V gene. Trimming took off 4 bases at V and 7 bases at J, with 11 bases between the two ends. DNA for the CDR3: TGTGCCAGCAGTTCCCGGACTGATAATGAGCAGTTCTTC. This encodes CASSSRTDNEQFF.

This chain uses TRBV7-2 with TRBJ2-2; 10 bases align to TRBD2. The CDR3 consists of 15 residues. In germline, CDR1 is SGHTA, CDR2 FQGNSA. The V and J ends lost 5 bases and 6 bases, in that order; junction bases with no gene match: 6. CDR3 sequence: CASSPIAGGPGELFF. The CDR3 DNA reads as TGTGCCAGCAGCCCTATAGCGGGGGGCCCCGGGGAGCTGTTTTTT.

The rearrangement links TRBV30 to TRBJ1-5; 8 bases fit TRBD1. This CDR3 has 15 amino acids. V trimming: 2 bases; J trimming: 2 bases; junction bases outside the gene matches: 5. Germline V CDR1 and CDR2: GTSNPN, SVGIG (reference sequence). CDR3 in DNA: TGTGCCTGGAGTCAACAGGGGGTTGGCAATCAGCCCCAGCATTTT. Protein product: CAWSQQGVGNQPQHF.

This clone turned up a few times. This chain links TRBV7-9 with TRBJ2-1, with 9 bases that match TRBD1. In germline, CDR1 is SEHNR, CDR2 FQNEAQ (reference sequence). CDR3 size: 17 residues. J was trimmed by 6 bases and V by 4 bases; bases with no gene match: 13. CDR3 coding DNA: TGTGCCAGCAGCTCGAGGGTGGGACAGGGTTTATTCAATGAGCAGTTCTTC. This translates into CASSSRVGQGLFNEQFF.

Of note for this clone: The CDR3 carries no conserved terminal phenylalanine or tryptophan, so it likely arises from a read error. The DNA is left out, because the CDR3 cannot be placed on it with certainty; the CDR3 is given as TCRdb lists it. The chain links TRBV5-4 to TRBJ1-4; the DNA was not compared with TRBD1, the D call given in the table. The CDR3 length is 11 residues, termini included. The germline gives CDR1 SGHNT, CDR2 YYREEE (reference sequence). This chain's CDR3 is CASSDRDSEAI.

This chain links TRBV6-2 or TRBV6-3 with TRBJ2-7, with D perhaps TRBD2 (6 bases). This CDR3 has 11 residues. V lost 2 bases, J lost 10 bases, and 9 bases lay in between. Per the germline V gene, CDR1 is MNHEY and CDR2 is SVGEGT. The DNA for the CDR3 is TGTGCCAGCAGTTACGTGGGACTCCAGTACTTC. Its protein is CASSYVGLQYF.

This clone appeared once. The chain recombines TRBV28 with TRBJ2-2; 10 bases are a match to TRBD2. Germline CDR1 is MDHEN and CDR2 is SYDVKM. Trimming at V came to 6 bases and at J to 3 bases, leaving 4 bases not matched to a gene. CDR3 length: 15 amino acids. The CDR3 DNA follows: TGTGCCAGCAGGACACTAGCGGGGTACACCGGGGAGCTGTTTTTT. It specifies CASRTLAGYTGELFF. Full variable domain (rest looked up from reference TRBV28 and TRBJ2-2): DVKVTQSSRYLVKRTGEKVFLECVQDMDHENMFWYRQDPGLGLRLIYFSYDVKMKEKGDIPEGYSVSREKKERFSLILESASTNQTSMYLCASRTLAGYTGELFFGEGSRLTVL.

This rearrangement joins TRBV29-1 to TRBJ1-1; D perhaps matches TRBD1 (5 bases). CDR1 is SQVTM, CDR2 ANQGSEA, per germline. V gave up 7 bases and J gave up 0 bases, with 12 bases separating them. The CDR3 totals 13 residues. CDR3 region: CSATDSMNTEAFF. The DNA of the CDR3 is TGCAGCGCAACTGACAGTATGAACACTGAAGCTTTCTTT.

J is TRBJ2-3 and V is TRBV3-1 (or the pseudogene TRBV3-2); TRBD2 aligns across 15 bases. CDR1 and CDR2 (germline): LGHDT, YNNKEL (reference sequence). V was pared by 5 bases and J by 4 bases, with 7 bases of the junction left unmatched. The CDR3 covers 17 residues. The CDR3 region has the DNA TGTGCCAGCAGCTCAGTCAGGACTAGCGGGGGGGCAGATACGCAGTATTTT. It encodes CASSSVRTSGGADTQYF.

The rearrangement joins TRBV6-1 to TRBJ2-7; no clear D gene. V was clipped by 3 bases and J by 2 bases, with 17 bases between them. Looked up from germline, CDR1 is MNHNS and CDR2 is SASEGT. CDR3 length: 16 residues. The CDR3 sequence: CASSDLEAQPPYEQYF. The DNA for the CDR3 is TGTGCCAGCAGTGATCTAGAGGCTCAACCCCCCTACGAGCAGTACTTC.

The genes are TRBV3-1 (or the pseudogene TRBV3-2) and TRBJ2-1; D is possibly TRBD1 (6 bases). CDR1 is LGHDT and CDR2 is YNNKEL in the germline V gene (reference sequence). The CDR3 spans 16 residues. Trimming cost V 3 bases and J 6 bases, with 18 bases left between them. As DNA, the CDR3 is TGTGCCAGCAGCCATGAGGGACACAGCAGCACCAATGAGCAGTTCTTC. This codes for CASSHEGHSSTNEQFF.

The V and J genes are TRBV29-1 and TRBJ2-7; D possibly corresponds to TRBD1 (6 bases). The CDR3 is 11 residues long. Germline-derived CDR1 and CDR2 are SQVTM and ANQGSEA. Trimming removed 5 bases from V and 3 bases from J, with 8 bases in between. CDR3 residues: CSVLDSYEQYF. CDR3 in DNA: TGCAGCGTTCTGGACAGCTACGAGCAGTACTTC.

CDR3 nucleotides: TGCGCCAGCAGCTTGAGGACAGGGACCGGTGGCTACACCTTC. Its protein is CASSLRTGTGGYTF. The V gene is TRBV5-1, the J gene TRBJ1-2, with 8 positions matching TRBD1. Looked up from germline, CDR1 is SGHRS and CDR2 is YFSETQ. Trimming cost V 1 base and J 7 bases; bases outside gene matches: 6. The CDR3 covers 14 residues. Supplemented by reference TRBV5-1 and TRBJ1-2, the full variable domain reads KAGVTQTPRYLIKTRGQQVTLSCSPISGHRSVSWYQQTPGQGLQFLFEYFSETQRNKGNFPGRFSGRQFSNSRSEMNVSTLELGDSALYLCASSLRTGTGGYTFGSGTRLTVV.

The rearrangement uses TRBV19 and TRBJ1-2; 8 nucleotides match TRBD1. The CDR3 is made up of 13 amino acids. V was clipped by 8 bases and J by 8 bases; unmatched bases: 10. CDR1 is LNHDA and CDR2 is SQIVND in the germline V gene (reference sequence). The DNA for the CDR3 is TGTGCCAGTTCCCCGAACAGGGGGGACGGCTACACCTTC. Translation: CASSPNRGDGYTF.

The chain combines TRBV3-1 (or the pseudogene TRBV3-2) with TRBJ1-3; 10 positions match TRBD1. With 11 bases clipped from V and 0 bases from J, the junction kept 13 bases outside the gene matches. Per the germline V gene, CDR1 is LGHDT and CDR2 is YNNKEL (reference sequence). The length of the CDR3 is 17 residues. CDR3 sequence reads: CACSGTGALSSGNTIYF. The CDR3 nucleotides read TGTGCCTGCTCCGGGACAGGGGCCCTTAGCTCTGGAAACACCATATATTTT.

This chain uses TRBV5-1 with TRBJ2-7; D perhaps matches TRBD1 (6 bases). CDR3 length: 15 residues. Trimming removed 2 bases from V and 3 bases from J, with 15 bases in between. Germline V lookup: CDR1 SGHRS, CDR2 YFSETQ. The CDR3 nucleotides are TGCGCCAGCAGCTTCGACAGGCCGGCGGGCTACGAGCAGTACTTC. This encodes CASSFDRPAGYEQYF.

The gene calls are TRBV5-1 and TRBJ2-1, with 15 nucleotides matching TRBD2. CDR3 length: 17 residues. Germline trimming cut 4 bases from V and 8 bases from J; bases unmatched to any gene: 10. The germline V gene has CDR1 SGHRS and CDR2 YFSETQ. CDR3: CASSLLGTSGGRDEQFF. For the CDR3, the DNA is TGCGCCAGCAGCCTACTAGGGACTAGCGGGGGGCGGGATGAGCAGTTCTTC.

The chain employs TRBV6-6 and TRBJ2-7; D uncertain. V lost 4 bases and J lost 1, with 5 bases in between. Germline assignment: CDR1 MNHNY and CDR2 SVGAGI (reference sequence). The length of the CDR3 is 12 residues. In DNA form, the CDR3 reads TGTGCCAGCAGTTCCCTTTCCTACGAGCAGTACTTC. It codes for CASSSLSYEQYF.